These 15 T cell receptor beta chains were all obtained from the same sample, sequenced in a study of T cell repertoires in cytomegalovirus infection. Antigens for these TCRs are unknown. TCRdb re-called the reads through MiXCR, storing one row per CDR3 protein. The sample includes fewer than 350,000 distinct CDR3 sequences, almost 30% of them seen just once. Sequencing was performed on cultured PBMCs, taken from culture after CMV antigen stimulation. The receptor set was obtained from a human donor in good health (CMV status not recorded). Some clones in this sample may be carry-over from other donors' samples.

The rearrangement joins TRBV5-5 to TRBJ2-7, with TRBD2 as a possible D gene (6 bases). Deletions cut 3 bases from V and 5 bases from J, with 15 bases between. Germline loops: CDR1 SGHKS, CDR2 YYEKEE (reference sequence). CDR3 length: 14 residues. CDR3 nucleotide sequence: TGTGCCAGCAGCTGGAGGGGAGTCCCCCACGAGCAGTACTTC. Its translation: CASSWRGVPHEQYF.

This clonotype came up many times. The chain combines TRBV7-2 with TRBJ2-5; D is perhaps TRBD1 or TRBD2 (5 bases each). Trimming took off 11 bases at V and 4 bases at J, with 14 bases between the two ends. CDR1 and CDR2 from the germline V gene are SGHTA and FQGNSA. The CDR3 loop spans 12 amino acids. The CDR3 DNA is TGTGCCGTCGTGAGGGGAGTAGAGACCCAGTACTTC. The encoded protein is CAVVRGVETQYF. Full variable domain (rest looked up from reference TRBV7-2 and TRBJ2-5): GAGVSQSPSNKVTEKGKDVELRCDPISGHTALYWYRQSLGQGLEFLIYFQGNSAPDKSGLPSDRFSAERTGGSVSTLTIQRTQQEDSAVYLCAVVRGVETQYFGPGTRLLVL.

This CDR3 reads CASSLDEGHGYGYTF. The DNA for the CDR3 is TGTGCCAGCAGCTTAGATGAGGGGCACGGCTATGGCTACACCTTC. V is TRBV7-8 and J is TRBJ1-2; possible D gene TRBD1, 5 bases. V was trimmed by 1 base and J by 4 bases, leaving 13 bases between them. This CDR3 is built from 15 residues. Germline CDR1 SGHVS, CDR2 FQNEAQ.

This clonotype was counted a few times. As DNA, the CDR3 is TGTGCCAGCAGCCAAGGTAGCGGGGGCCTCCACTTCACAGATACGCAGTATTTT. Protein: CASSQGSGGLHFTDTQYF. The chain couples TRBV3-1 to TRBJ2-3; 9 nucleotides line up with TRBD2. Trimming cost V 1 base and J 2 bases; bases outside gene matches: 10. The germline CDR1 and CDR2 sequences are LGHDT and YNNKEL (reference sequence). This CDR3 spans 18 amino acids.

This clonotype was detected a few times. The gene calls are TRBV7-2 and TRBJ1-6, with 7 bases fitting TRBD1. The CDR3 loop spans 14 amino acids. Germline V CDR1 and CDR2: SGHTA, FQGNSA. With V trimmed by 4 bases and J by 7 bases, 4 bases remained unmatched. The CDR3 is CASSSGQSNSPLHF. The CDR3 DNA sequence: TGTGCCAGCAGCTCGGGACAGAGCAATTCACCCCTCCACTTT.

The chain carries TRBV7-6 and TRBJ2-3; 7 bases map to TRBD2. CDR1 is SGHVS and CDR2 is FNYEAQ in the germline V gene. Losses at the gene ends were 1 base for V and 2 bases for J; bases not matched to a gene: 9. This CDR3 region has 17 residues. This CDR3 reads CASSLVSSGTLTDTQYF. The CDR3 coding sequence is TGTGCCAGCAGCTTAGTGTCTAGCGGAACCCTCACAGATACGCAGTATTTT.

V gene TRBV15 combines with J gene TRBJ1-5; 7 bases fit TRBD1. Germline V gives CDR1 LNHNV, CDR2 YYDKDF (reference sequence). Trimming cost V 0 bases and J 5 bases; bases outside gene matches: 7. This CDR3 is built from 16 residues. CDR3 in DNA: TGTGCCACCAGCAGAGACAGGGGGATGACGCATCAGCCCCAGCATTTT. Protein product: CATSRDRGMTHQPQHF.

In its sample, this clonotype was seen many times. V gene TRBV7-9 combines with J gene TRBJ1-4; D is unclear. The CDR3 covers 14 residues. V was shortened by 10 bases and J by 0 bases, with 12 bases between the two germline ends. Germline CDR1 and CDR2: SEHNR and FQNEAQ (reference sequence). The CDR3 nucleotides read TGTGCCATCTCCTCACCAACAACTAATGAAAAACTGTTTTTT. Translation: CAISSPTTNEKLFF.

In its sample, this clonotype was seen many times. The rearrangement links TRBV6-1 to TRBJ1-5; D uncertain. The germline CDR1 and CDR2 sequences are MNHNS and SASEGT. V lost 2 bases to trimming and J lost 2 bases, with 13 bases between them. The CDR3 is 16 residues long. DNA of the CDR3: TGTGCCAGCAGTGAACGAAGGGATCTCCGCAATCAGCCCCAGCATTTT. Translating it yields CASSERRDLRNQPQHF.

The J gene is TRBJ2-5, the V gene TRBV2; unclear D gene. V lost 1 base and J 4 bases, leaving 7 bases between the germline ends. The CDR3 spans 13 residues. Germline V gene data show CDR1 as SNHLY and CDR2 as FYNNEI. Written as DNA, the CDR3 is TGTGCCAGCAGTGAAGAGCAGGCAGAGACCCAGTACTTC. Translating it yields CASSEEQAETQYF.

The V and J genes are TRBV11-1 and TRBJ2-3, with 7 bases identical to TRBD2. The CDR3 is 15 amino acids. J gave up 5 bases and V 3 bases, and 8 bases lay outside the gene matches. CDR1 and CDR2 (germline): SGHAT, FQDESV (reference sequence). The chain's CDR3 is CASSFEGGPVDTQYF. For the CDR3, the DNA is TGTGCCAGCAGCTTCGAGGGAGGGCCAGTAGATACGCAGTATTTT.

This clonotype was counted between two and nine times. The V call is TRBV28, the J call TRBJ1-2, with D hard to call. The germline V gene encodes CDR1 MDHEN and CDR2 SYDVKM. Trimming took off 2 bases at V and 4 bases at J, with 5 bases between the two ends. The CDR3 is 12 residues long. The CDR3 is CASSLSSYGYTF. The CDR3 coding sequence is TGTGCCAGCAGTTTAAGTAGCTATGGCTACACCTTC.

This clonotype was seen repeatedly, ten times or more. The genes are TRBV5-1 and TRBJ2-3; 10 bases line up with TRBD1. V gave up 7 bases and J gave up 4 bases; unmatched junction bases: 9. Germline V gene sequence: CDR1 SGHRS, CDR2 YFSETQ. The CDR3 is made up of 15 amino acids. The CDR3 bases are TGCGCCAGCCGCGACAGGGGGCGCTTGGCAGATACGCAGTATTTT. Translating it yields CASRDRGRLADTQYF.

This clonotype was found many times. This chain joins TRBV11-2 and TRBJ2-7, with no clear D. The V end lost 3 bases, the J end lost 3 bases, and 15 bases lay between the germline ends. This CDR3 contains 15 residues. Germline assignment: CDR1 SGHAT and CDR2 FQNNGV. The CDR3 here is CASSFDYYSIYEQYF. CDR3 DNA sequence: TGTGCCAGCAGCTTCGATTACTACTCGATCTACGAGCAGTACTTC.

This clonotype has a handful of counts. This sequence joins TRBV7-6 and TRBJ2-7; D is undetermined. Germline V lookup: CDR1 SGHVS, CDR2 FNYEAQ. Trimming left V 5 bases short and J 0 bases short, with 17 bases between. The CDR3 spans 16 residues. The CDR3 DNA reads TGTGCCAGCAGCCAAAACGCCGGTTGGGGCTCCTACGAGCAGTACTTC. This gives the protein CASSQNAGWGSYEQYF. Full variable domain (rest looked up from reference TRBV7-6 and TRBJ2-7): GAGVSQSPRYKVTKRGQDVALRCDPISGHVSLYWYRQALGQGPEFLTYFNYEAQQDKSGLPNDRFSAERPEGSISTLTIQRTEQRDSAMYRCASSQNAGWGSYEQYFGPGTRLTVT.